The clone carrying this TCR beta chain has only a few counts. Its antigen is unidentified. TCRdb analysed the RT-PCR reads with MiXCR anew, one entry per CDR3 protein. The sample lists 150,000 to 200,000 distinct CDR3 sequences; approximately 12% were seen once. These data are taken from a study of response to subunit inactivated influenza vaccine. Findings and caveats of the study: There was a suggestion from the authors that each seasonal influenza vaccination recruits few new T cells.

The CDR3 has 12 amino acids. The germline V and J ends were trimmed by 5 bases and 6 bases, with 11 bases remaining between them. Germline V lookup: CDR1 SGHTA, CDR2 FQGNSA. The receptor was isolated from a man in his fifties or sixties who received an inactivated influenza vaccine. The sequences come from CD8+ T cells sorted from PBMCs, collected less than 30 months after vaccination. This chain joins TRBV7-2 and TRBJ2-7, with D unresolved. This chain's CDR3 is CASSTPRTEQYF. In DNA form, the CDR3 reads TGTGCCAGCAGCACCCCGCGGACCGAGCAGTACTTC.